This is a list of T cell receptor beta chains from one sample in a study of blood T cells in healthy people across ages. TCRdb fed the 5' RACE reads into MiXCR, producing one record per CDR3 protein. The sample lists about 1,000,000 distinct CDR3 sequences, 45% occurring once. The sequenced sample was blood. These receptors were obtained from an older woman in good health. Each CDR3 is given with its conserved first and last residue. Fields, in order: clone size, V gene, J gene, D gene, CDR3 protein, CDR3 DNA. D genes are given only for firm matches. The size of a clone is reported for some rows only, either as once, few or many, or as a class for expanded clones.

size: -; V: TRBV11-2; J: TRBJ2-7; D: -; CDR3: CASKGGLYEQYF; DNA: TGTGCCAGCAAAGGTGGTTTATACGAGCAGTACTTC
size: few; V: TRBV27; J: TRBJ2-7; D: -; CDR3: CASSLSVSSHEQYF; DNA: TGTGCCAGCAGTTTATCTGTATCGTCCCACGAGCAGTACTTC
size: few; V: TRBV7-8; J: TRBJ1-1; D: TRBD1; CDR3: CASTQGDRTEAFF; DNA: TGTGCCAGCACCCAGGGGGATCGGACTGAAGCTTTCTTT
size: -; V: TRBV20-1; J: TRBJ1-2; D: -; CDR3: CSASFFTGNYGYTF; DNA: TGCAGTGCTAGCTTCTTCACAGGGAACTATGGCTACACCTTC
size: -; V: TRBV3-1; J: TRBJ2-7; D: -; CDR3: CASSKTEDEQYF; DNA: TGTGCCAGCAGCAAGACAGAAGACGAGCAGTACTTC
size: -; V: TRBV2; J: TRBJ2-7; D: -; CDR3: CASSKSPYEQYF; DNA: TGTGCCAGCAGTAAGAGCCCCTACGAGCAGTACTTC
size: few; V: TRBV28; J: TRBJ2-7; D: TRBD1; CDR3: CASRRDRGPYEQYF; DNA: TGTGCCAGCAGGCGGGACAGGGGGCCTTACGAGCAGTACTTC
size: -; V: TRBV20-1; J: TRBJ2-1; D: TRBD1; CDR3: CSAIYRTGQTYNEQFF; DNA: TGCAGTGCCATATATAGGACAGGGCAAACCTACAATGAGCAGTTCTTC
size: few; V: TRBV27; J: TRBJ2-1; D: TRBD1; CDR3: CASNPTTGTGGQNEQFF; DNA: TGTGCCAGCAACCCCACCACCGGGACAGGGGGTCAGAATGAGCAGTTCTTC
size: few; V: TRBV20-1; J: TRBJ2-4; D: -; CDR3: CSASGVVRVGEQYF; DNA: TGCAGTGCTAGCGGGGTGGTTAGGGTCGGAGAGCAGTACTTC
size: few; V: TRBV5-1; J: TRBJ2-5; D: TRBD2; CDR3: CASSVGLAGAYQETQYF; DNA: TGCGCCAGCAGCGTGGGACTAGCGGGAGCCTACCAAGAGACCCAGTACTTC
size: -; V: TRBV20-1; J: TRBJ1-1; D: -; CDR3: CSVRGNTEAFF; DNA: TGCAGTGTTAGGGGGAACACTGAAGCTTTCTTT
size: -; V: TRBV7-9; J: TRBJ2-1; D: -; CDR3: CASSGPGLGSYNEQFF; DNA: TGTGCCAGCAGCGGCCCGGGACTTGGGTCCTACAATGAGCAGTTCTTC
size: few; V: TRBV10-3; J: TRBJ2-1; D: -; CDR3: CAISAPYDNEQFF; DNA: TGTGCCATCAGTGCCCCCTATGACAATGAGCAGTTCTTC
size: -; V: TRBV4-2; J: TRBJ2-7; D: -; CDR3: CASSQPGTYEQYF; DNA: TGTGCCAGCAGCCAACCAGGTACCTACGAGCAGTACTTC
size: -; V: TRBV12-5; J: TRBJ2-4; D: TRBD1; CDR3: CASGHGTGKAKNIQYF; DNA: TGTGCTAGTGGCCACGGGACAGGTAAAGCCAAAAACATTCAGTACTTC
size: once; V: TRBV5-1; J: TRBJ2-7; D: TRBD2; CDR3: CASSAWRGANYEQYF; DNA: TGCGCCAGCAGCGCCTGGCGGGGGGCGAACTACGAGCAGTACTTC
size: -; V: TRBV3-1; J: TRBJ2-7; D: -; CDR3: CASSQDVSSRSSYEQYF; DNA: TGTGCCAGCAGCCAAGATGTGAGTAGCAGGAGCTCCTACGAGCAGTACTTC
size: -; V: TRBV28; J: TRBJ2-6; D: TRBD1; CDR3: CASSLLWDRGTGANVLTF; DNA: TGTGCCAGCAGTTTACTCTGGGACAGGGGAACTGGGGCCAACGTCCTGACTTTC
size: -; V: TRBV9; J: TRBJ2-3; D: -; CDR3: CASSEESSGTSTDTQYF; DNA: TGTGCCAGCAGCGAGGAATCCAGCGGTACTAGCACAGATACGCAGTATTTT
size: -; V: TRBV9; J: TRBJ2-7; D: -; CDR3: CASSSTAAQGYEQYF; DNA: TGTGCCAGCAGCTCCACGGCCGCACAGGGCTACGAGCAGTACTTC
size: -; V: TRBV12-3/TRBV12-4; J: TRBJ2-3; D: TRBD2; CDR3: CASTWKRESTDTQYF; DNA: TGTGCCAGCACCTGGAAGCGGGAGAGCACAGATACGCAGTATTTT
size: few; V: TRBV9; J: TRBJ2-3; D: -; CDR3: CASSVAASMDTQYF; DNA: TGTGCCAGCAGCGTAGCGGCTAGCATGGATACGCAGTATTTT
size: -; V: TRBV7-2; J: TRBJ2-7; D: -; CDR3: CASSLVRRGGALYF; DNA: TGTGCCAGCAGCTTAGTTCGTAGGGGCGGTGCTCTGTACTTC
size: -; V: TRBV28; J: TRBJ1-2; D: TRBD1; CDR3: CASSLQGAPSGYTF; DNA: TGTGCCAGCAGTTTACAGGGGGCGCCTTCTGGCTACACCTTC
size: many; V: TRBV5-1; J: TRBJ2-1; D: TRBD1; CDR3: CASSLGDSREQFF; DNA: TGCGCCAGCAGCTTGGGGGACAGTAGGGAGCAGTTCTTC
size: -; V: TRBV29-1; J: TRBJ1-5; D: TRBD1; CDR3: CSVVDRGGQPQHF; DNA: TGCAGCGTGGTCGACAGGGGAGGACAGCCCCAGCATTTT
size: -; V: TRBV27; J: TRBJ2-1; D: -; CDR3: CASSSGFGAFF; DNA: TGTGCCAGCAGTTCCGGCTTTGGGGCGTTCTTC
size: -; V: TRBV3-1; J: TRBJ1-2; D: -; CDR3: CASSRGRGYTF; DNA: TGTGCCAGCAGCCGGGGAAGAGGCTACACCTTC
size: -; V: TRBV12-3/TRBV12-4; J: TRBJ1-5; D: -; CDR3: CASTVTYSNQPQHF; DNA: TGTGCCAGCACGGTGACGTATAGCAATCAGCCCCAGCATTTT
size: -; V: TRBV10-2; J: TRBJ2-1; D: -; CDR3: CASSAPGNEQFF; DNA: TGCGCCAGCAGTGCCCCGGGAAATGAGCAGTTCTTC
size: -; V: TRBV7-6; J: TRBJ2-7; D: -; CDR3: CASSYSDSGYEQYF; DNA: TGTGCCAGCAGTTATAGTGATTCAGGCTACGAGCAGTACTTC
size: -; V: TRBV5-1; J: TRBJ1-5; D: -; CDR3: CASSLARNSNQPRHF; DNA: TGCGCCAGCAGCTTGGCACGGAATAGCAATCAGCCCCGGCATTTT
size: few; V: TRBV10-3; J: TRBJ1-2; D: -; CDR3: CAISEFGAYGYTF; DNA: TGTGCCATCAGTGAGTTCGGGGCCTATGGCTACACCTTC
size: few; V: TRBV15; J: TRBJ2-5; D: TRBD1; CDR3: CATSREGQQETQYF; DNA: TGTGCCACCAGCAGAGAGGGACAGCAAGAGACCCAGTACTTC